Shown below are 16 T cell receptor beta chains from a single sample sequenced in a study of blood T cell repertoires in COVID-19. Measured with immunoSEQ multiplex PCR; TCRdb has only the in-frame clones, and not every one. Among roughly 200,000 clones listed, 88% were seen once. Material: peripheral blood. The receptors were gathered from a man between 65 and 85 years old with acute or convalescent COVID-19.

CDR3 loop: CASSRDFYEQYF. CDR3 bases: TGTGCCAGCAGCCGGGACTTTTACGAGCAGTACTTC. The chain combines TRBV5-4 with TRBJ2-7, with a weak D call TRBD2 (6 bases). Trimming pared 4 bases from V and 4 bases from J, leaving 9 bases between. Germline CDR1 reads SGHNT; CDR2 reads YYREEE (reference sequence). The CDR3 runs 12 residues.

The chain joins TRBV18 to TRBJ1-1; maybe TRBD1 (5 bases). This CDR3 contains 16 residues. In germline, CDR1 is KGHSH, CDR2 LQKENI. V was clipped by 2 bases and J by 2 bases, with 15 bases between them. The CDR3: CASSPLGAGSNTEAFF. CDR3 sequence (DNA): TGTGCCAGCTCACCATTAGGGGCAGGATCTAACACTGAAGCTTTCTTT. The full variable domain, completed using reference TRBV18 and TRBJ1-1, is NAGVMQNPRHLVRRRGQEARLRCSPMKGHSHVYWYRQLPEEGLKFMVYLQKENIIDESGMPKERFSAEFPKEGPSILRIQQVVRGDSAAYFCASSPLGAGSNTEAFFGQGTRLTVV.

The CDR3 DNA follows: TGTGCCAGCAGCAGCCAAGTAGGGGTTCGGGAGACCCAGTACTTC. Translated, it gives CASSSQVGVRETQYF. The chain carries TRBV7-3 and TRBJ2-5; D perhaps matches TRBD1 (5 bases). Germline V gene sequence: CDR1 SGHTA, CDR2 FQGTGA. Trimming shortened V by 5 bases and J by 5 bases, and 18 bases separated the two germline ends. The CDR3 loop spans 15 amino acids. Looking up the rest from reference TRBV7-3 and TRBJ2-5 gives the full variable domain: GAGVSQTPSNKVTEKGKYVELRCDPISGHTALYWYRQSLGQGPEFLIYFQGTGAADDSGLPNDRFFAVRPEGSVSTLKIQRTERGDSAVYLCASSSQVGVRETQYFGPGTRLLVL.

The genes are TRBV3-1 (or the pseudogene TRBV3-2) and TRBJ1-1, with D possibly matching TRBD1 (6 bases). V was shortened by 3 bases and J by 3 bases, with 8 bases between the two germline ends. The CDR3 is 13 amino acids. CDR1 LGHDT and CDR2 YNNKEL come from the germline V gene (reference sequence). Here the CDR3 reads CASSQGTYTEAFF. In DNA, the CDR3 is TGTGCCAGCAGCCAGGGGACATACACTGAAGCTTTCTTT.

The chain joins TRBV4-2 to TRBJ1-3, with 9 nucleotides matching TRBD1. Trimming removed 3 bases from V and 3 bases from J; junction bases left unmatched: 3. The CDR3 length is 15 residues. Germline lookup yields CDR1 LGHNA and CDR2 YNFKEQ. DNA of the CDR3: TGTGCCAGCAGCCAGGGGACAGGGAATGGAAACACCATATATTTT. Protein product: CASSQGTGNGNTIYF.

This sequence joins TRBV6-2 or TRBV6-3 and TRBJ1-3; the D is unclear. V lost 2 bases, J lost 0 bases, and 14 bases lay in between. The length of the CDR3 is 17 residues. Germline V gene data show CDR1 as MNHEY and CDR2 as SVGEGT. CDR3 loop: CASSYRSTGSSGNTIYF. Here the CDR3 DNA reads TGTGCCAGCAGTTACCGGTCGACGGGGAGCTCTGGAAACACCATATATTTT.

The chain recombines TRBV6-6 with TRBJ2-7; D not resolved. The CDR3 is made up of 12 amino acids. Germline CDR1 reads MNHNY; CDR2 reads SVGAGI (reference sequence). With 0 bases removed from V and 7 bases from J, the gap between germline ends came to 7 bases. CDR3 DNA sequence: TGTGCCAGCAGTTACTCTCTCAGGGAGCAGTACTTC. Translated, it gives CASSYSLREQYF.

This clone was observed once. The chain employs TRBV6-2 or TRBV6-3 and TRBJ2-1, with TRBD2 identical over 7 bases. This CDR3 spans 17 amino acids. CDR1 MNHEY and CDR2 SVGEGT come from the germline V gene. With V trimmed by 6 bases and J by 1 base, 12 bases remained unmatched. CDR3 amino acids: CASRYPSGGVSYNEQFF. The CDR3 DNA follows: TGTGCCAGCAGATACCCTAGCGGAGGGGTTTCCTACAATGAGCAGTTCTTC.

The CDR3 coding sequence is TGTGCCAGCAGCATGATGACTAGCGGGAGGGCCTACGAGCAGTACTTC. This encodes CASSMMTSGRAYEQYF. The chain has TRBV7-9 and TRBJ2-7; 14 nucleotides line up with TRBD2. Germline V gene lookup returns CDR1 SEHNR and CDR2 FQNEAQ (reference sequence). Trimming removed 5 bases from V and 2 bases from J; junction bases left unmatched: 5. This CDR3 is built from 16 residues.

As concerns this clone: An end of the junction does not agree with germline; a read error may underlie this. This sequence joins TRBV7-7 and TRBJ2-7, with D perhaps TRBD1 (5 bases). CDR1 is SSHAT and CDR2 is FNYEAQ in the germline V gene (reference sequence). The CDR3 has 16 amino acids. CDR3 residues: CASSLVGRGFDDEQYF. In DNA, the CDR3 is TGTGCTAGCAGCTTAGTGGGGCGAGGATTTGACGACGAGCAGTACTTC.

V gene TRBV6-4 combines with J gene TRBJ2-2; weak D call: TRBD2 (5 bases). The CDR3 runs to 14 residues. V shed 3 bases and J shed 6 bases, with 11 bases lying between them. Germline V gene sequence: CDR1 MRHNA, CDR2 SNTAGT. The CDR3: CASSEGVWAGELFF. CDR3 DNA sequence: TGTGCCAGCAGTGAGGGAGTATGGGCCGGGGAGCTGTTTTTT.

The CDR3 sequence: CASSLKHQETQYF. The CDR3 DNA sequence: TGTGCCAGCAGCTTAAAGCACCAAGAGACCCAGTACTTC. The chain uses TRBV7-3 and TRBJ2-5; D unresolved. The germline V and J ends were trimmed by 1 base and 0 bases, with 3 bases remaining between them. Germline V gives CDR1 SGHTA, CDR2 FQGTGA. This CDR3 comprises 13 residues. The variable domain in full, completed from reference TRBV7-3 and TRBJ2-5, reads GAGVSQTPSNKVTEKGKYVELRCDPISGHTALYWYRQSLGQGPEFLIYFQGTGAADDSGLPNDRFFAVRPEGSVSTLKIQRTERGDSAVYLCASSLKHQETQYFGPGTRLLVL.

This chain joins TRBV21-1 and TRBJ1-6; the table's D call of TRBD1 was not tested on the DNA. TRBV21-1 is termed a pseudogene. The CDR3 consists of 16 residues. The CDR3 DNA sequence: TGTGCCAGCAGCATACGACAGGGAACCTATAATTCACCCCTCCACTTT. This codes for CASSIRQGTYNSPLHF.

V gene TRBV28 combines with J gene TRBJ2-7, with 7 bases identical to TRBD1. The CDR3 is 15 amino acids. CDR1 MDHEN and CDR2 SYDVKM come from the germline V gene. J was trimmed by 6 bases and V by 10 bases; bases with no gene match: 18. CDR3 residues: CATIPRGTAQIEQYF. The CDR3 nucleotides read TGTGCCACCATTCCAAGGGGGACAGCTCAAATCGAGCAGTACTTC.

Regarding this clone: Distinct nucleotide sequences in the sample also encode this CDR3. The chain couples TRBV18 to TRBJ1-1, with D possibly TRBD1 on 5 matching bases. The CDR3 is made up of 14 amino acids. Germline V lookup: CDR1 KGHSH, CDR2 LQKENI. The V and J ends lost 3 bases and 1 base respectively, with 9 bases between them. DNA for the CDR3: TGTGCCAGCTCACCCGGGGGGGGGAACACTGAAGCTTTCTTT. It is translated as CASSPGGGNTEAFF. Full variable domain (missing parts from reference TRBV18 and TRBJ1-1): NAGVMQNPRHLVRRRGQEARLRCSPMKGHSHVYWYRQLPEEGLKFMVYLQKENIIDESGMPKERFSAEFPKEGPSILRIQQVVRGDSAAYFCASSPGGGNTEAFFGQGTRLTVV.

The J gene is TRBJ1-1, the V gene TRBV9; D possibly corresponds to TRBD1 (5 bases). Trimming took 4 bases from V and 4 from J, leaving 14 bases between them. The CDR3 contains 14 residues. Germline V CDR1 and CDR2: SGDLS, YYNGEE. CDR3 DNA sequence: TGTGCCAGCAGCCCAGTCTTACAGGCCACTGAAGCTTTCTTT. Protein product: CASSPVLQATEAFF.